The present T cell receptor (beta chain) was sequenced within a study of T cell responses to AZD1222 COVID-19 vaccine. Findings and limits, study-wide: Breadth and depth of Spike-specific TCRs rose after two AZD1222 doses.

Trimming shortened V by 2 bases and J by 2 bases, and 18 bases separated the two germline ends. Germline CDR1 and CDR2: SGHAT and FQNNGV. CDR3 length: 18 amino acids. As concerns this clone: Its antigen is currently unknown.

Sequenced by immunoSEQ multiplex PCR; TCRdb stores in-frame clones only, minus some. The repertoire has 95,000 to 150,000 clones, just over 85% of them found once; the top ten carry about 7.8%. The V call is TRBV11-2, the J call TRBJ1-4; tentative D call: TRBD1 (6 bases). The specimen was peripheral blood, collected on day 0 of AZD1222 vaccination. The receptor comes from an adult in good health. CDR3 sequence reads: CASSLTRRGGLTNEKLFF. In nucleotides, the CDR3 is TGTGCCAGCAGCTTAACCCGCCGGGGGGGCTTGACTAATGAAAAACTGTTTTTT.